The rows below give T cell receptor beta chains drawn from one sample of a study of cytomegalovirus exposure and HLA in healthy donors. Using immunoSEQ multiplex PCR, the repertoire was profiled, and TCRdb retains in-frame clones only, with some absent. Of 250,000 or so clones in the sample, 85% to 90% were seen once. Source material: PBMCs. The origin of the receptors is a woman aged 18-29 years in good health and CMV-seronegative. Each CDR3 is given with its conserved first and last residue. A D gene is named only where the DNA matches it firmly. Clone size, where shown, is once, few, many, or a class for clones that have expanded.

-,TRBJ2-2,-,TRBV11-2,TGTGCCAGCAGCACTAGGCGGTCCGGGGAGCTGTTTTTT,CASSTRRSGELFF
-,TRBJ2-1,-,TRBV5-4,TGTGCCAGCAGCACACGACTAGGTGGTGAGCAGTTCTTC,CASSTRLGGEQFF
once,TRBJ1-5,-,TRBV6-1,TGTGCCAGCAGTGAAGCGCTTCCAGGGGATCAGCCCCAGCATTTT,CASSEALPGDQPQHF
-,TRBJ1-4,-,TRBV27,TGTGCCAGCAACAACCTCCCAGGGGAACGAGAAAAACTGTTTTTT,CASNNLPGEREKLFF
-,TRBJ2-2,-,TRBV27,TGTGCCAGCAGTTTATTGCCCGGGGCCGGGGAGCTGTTTTTT,CASSLLPGAGELFF
-,TRBJ2-5,TRBD1,TRBV7-2,TGTGCCAGCAGTAGCAGGGGGTACCAAGAGACCCAGTACTTC,CASSSRGYQETQYF
-,TRBJ2-1,TRBD1,TRBV10-3,TGTGCCATCAGCGCCGGGACAGGGTTAGTGAATGAGCAGTTCTTC,CAISAGTGLVNEQFF
-,TRBJ2-2,-,TRBV6-5,TGTGCCAGCAGTTACAGCACAGGGCCCACCGGGGAGCTGTTTTTT,CASSYSTGPTGELFF
once,TRBJ1-1,TRBD1,TRBV30,TGTGCCTGGAGTCCGGGACAGCCGAACACTGAAGCTTTCTTT,CAWSPGQPNTEAFF
-,TRBJ2-3,TRBD2,TRBV14,TGTGCCAGCAGCGGCGGGACTAGCGGTAGTCCTAGAGGTCCCGATACGCAGTATTTT,CASSGGTSGSPRGPDTQYF
-,TRBJ2-1,-,TRBV28,TGTGCCAGCAGTCCGATCCTAAGCAATGAGCAGTTCTTC,CASSPILSNEQFF
-,TRBJ1-5,TRBD1,TRBV5-1,TGCGCCAGCAGCCCCCGGGACAGGGATCGGCCCCAGCATTTT,CASSPRDRDRPQHF
-,TRBJ2-7,-,TRBV13,TGTGCCAGCAGCTTAGTCAAAGCAGGCGCCTACGAGCAGTACTTC,CASSLVKAGAYEQYF
-,TRBJ2-3,-,TRBV6-6,TGTGCCAGCAGTTATGAGCGCGGCGCAGATACGCAGTATTTT,CASSYERGADTQYF
few,TRBJ1-2,TRBD1,TRBV28,TGTGCCAGCAGTTCCGGGACAGAATTCTATGGCTACACCTTC,CASSSGTEFYGYTF
-,TRBJ2-1,-,TRBV4-2,TGTGCCAGCAGCCAAGTAGGCGGCAGGGGCAACAATGAGCAGTTCTTC,CASSQVGGRGNNEQFF
-,TRBJ2-2,-,TRBV19,TGTGCCAGTAGTATAGCAGCAGGGGTCGCTATGGCCGGGGAGCTGTTTTTT,CASSIAAGVAMAGELFF
-,TRBJ2-7,-,TRBV9,TGTGCCAGCAGCGCAGGGGAAACCTACGAGCAGTACTTC,CASSAGETYEQYF